This TCR beta chain derives from a study of vaccination and CD4 T cells after COVID-19 (dated by TCRdb to between 2021 and 2024). The study in broad terms: Every convalescent patient had a positive nasal swab PCR test for SARS-CoV-2, with mild disease in roughly ten patients and severe disease in one. Post-COVID blood samples from convalescent patients were collected a median of around 100 days after diagnosis, with a range of roughly 35 to 180 days. The convalescent cohort included six males and four females, with two Hispanic individuals, seven Caucasians, two Asians and one multiracial person. Post-vaccine blood samples were collected a median of about 66 days after the second vaccine dose, ranging from roughly 12 to 250 days. Participants received two doses of either the Pfizer-BioNTech BNT162b2 vaccine (n=8) or the Moderna mRNA-1273 vaccine (n=2). In under twelve COVID-19 convalescent patients and a handful of infection-naive healthy vaccine recipients, researchers compared the spike-specific CD4+ TCR repertoire from before mRNA vaccination with the repertoire from after. As controls, cultures received a CEFX viral epitope pool (the positive control), an HIV-1 Nef peptide pool (the negative control), or no peptide at all. The cultures were stimulated with overlapping spike peptide pools from SARS-CoV-2 and from the common cold coronaviruses HCoV-NL63, HCoV-OC43 and HCoV-229E. Overall study results and their limits: Of the vaccine-specific clones found in convalescent patients, nearly all (304 of 307) were mono-reactive for SARS-CoV-2 spike instead of being cross-reactive with common cold coronaviruses. Relatively few convalescent patients were included in the study, and early timepoints after natural infection were not analyzed. The median count of SARS-CoV-2-reactive clonotypes went up from 20 to 25 after infection to a few dozen after vaccination, although the change was not significant. Among the post-vaccine SARS-CoV-2-reactive clones in convalescent patients, a median approximately 90% showed up only after vaccination, which suggests vaccine-specific priming.

CDR3 length: 13 amino acids, cysteine to phenylalanine. The only DNA kept is the CDR3, 39 bases in frame from the first base. V is cut by 6 bases and J by 0 bases, and the space between the germline ends is 12 bases. From a lookup of the germline V gene (reference sequence), CDR1 and CDR2 are DFQATT and SNEGSKA. Points on this clonotype: Its specific antigen is unknown. Per-nucleotide qualities are absent, and no much larger clonotype sits a single base away.

In the paper's terms, the treatment or condition label means: roughly 11-day PBMC culture with coronavirus spike peptide pools or control peptides (ViraFEST assay). The ViraFEST assay was used in the study, in which antigen-specific T cells were expanded with peptide pools and expanded clonotypes were subsequently identified by TCR sequencing. The convalescent patients' positive SARS-CoV-2 PCR tests were from March to December 2020, which was before the Alpha, Beta and Delta variants emerged in the United States. Fewer than 2.5 million PBMCs per well were cultured in IMDM with approximately 5% human AB serum and 8.5 to 10 IU/ml IL-2, plus 10 ug/ml peptide pools. Half of the culture medium was replaced with fresh IL-2-containing medium on days 3 and 7. CD4+ T cells were isolated after around 11 days of culture through negative selection using the EasySep CD4+ T cell isolation kit. Ficoll-Paque Plus gradient centrifugation was used to isolate PBMCs from whole blood, and the isolated PBMCs were then either used fresh or cryopreserved at -140C. Triplicate wells were generally used for each culture condition.

Libraries were built with PCR. At the Johns Hopkins FTIC core, DNA from the cultured CD4+ T cells underwent TCR sequencing with the Oncomine TCR Beta short-read assay. The QIAamp micro DNA kit was used to extract genomic DNA from the cultured CD4+ T cells. Oncomine TCR Beta libraries made from cultured CD4+ T cells were pooled using unique dual indexes and sequenced on an Illumina iSeq 100. For the original study's pipeline: Non-productive sequences were removed, and CDR3s that did not start with C, did not end with F or W, or were shorter than 7 amino acids were discarded. The MANAFEST web application identified antigen-specific clonotypes by comparing peptide-stimulated wells against reference wells and other culture wells. For a clone to be called positive, the clone needed an FDR below 0.05, an odds ratio above 5, and a productive frequency above 0.1% in at least two of three replicate wells. A clonotype was classed as cross-reactive if the clonotype showed significant expansion both in SARS-CoV-2 spike wells and in at least one common cold coronavirus spike condition. CDR3 homology was assessed with Levenshtein distances (stringdist) and unrooted phylogenetic trees (ape) in R version 3.6.1. Clones were called with MiXCR by TCRdb after fastp trimmed the public reads at Q25, and only in-frame beta chains were retained. Each CDR3 protein appears once, grouped with its most common genes and DNA. The V and J calls reflect TCRdb's pipeline rather than the authors' work. For this sample the table gives roughly 14,000 distinct CDR3 sequences, of which about 53% were detected only once. The ten largest clones take up about 9.4% of the sample.

The clonotype was recovered from a human donor who had recovered from COVID-19. The material was CD4+ T cells from blood, cultured in vitro, obtained before SARS-CoV-2 vaccination. Here the chain combines TRBV20-1 and TRBJ2-7; the D gene is perhaps TRBD1, from 6 matching bases. The CDR3 region: CSAPGHSSYEQYF. The DNA reads as follows: TGCAGTGCGCCGGGACACTCCTCCTACGAGCAGTACTTC.